These 11 T cell receptor beta chains originate from one sample sequenced in a study of blood T cell repertoires in COVID-19. TCRdb's table, derived via immunoSEQ multiplex PCR, lists solely in-frame clones and lacks some. This table has hundreds of thousands of clones, more than 80% appearing once. The sample taken for sequencing was peripheral blood. The receptor set was obtained from a woman younger than 45 with active or convalescent COVID-19.

This chain links TRBV11-2 with TRBJ2-7; TRBD1 might be the D (6 bases). Germline lookup yields CDR1 SGHAT and CDR2 FQNNGV. V was cut by 6 bases and J by 0 bases, with 15 bases left in between. The CDR3 runs 15 residues. This CDR3 reads CASRNTGMGSYEQYF. Here the CDR3 DNA reads TGTGCCAGCAGAAACACAGGGATGGGCTCCTACGAGCAGTACTTC. Supplemented by reference TRBV11-2 and TRBJ2-7, the full variable domain reads EAGVAQSPRYKIIEKRQSVAFWCNPISGHATLYWYQQILGQGPKLLIQFQNNGVVDDSQLPKDRFSAERLKGVDSTLKIQPAKLEDSAVYLCASRNTGMGSYEQYFGPGTRLTVT.

This clone was seen a handful of times. The J gene is TRBJ1-2, the V gene TRBV19, with D perhaps matching TRBD1 (6 bases). From germline, CDR1 is LNHDA and CDR2 SQIVND (reference sequence). V was trimmed by 5 bases and J by 4 bases, leaving 17 bases between them. The CDR3 loop spans 15 amino acids. CDR3 amino acids: CASSFGTSPSYGYTF. The CDR3 nucleotides read TGTGCCAGTAGTTTCGGGACAAGTCCCAGCTATGGCTACACCTTC.

V gene TRBV4-2 combines with J gene TRBJ2-7; 16 bases are shared with TRBD2. V shed 5 bases and J 6 bases; nucleotides not matched to a gene: 10. The germline CDR1 and CDR2 sequences are LGHNA and YNFKEQ. This CDR3 contains 17 residues. CDR3 sequence (DNA): TGTGCCAGCAGCACGGGACTAGCGGGGGGGCCGTCGGGCGAGCAGTACTTC. It is translated as CASSTGLAGGPSGEQYF.

The chain carries TRBV4-1 and TRBJ1-1; TRBD1 matches at 8 bases. The CDR3 spans 16 residues. Germline V gives CDR1 MGHRA, CDR2 YSYEKL. Trimming removed 0 bases from V and 10 bases from J; junction bases left unmatched: 13. The CDR3 sequence: CASSQENLGQGRIAFF. The CDR3 coding sequence is TGCGCCAGCAGCCAAGAGAATCTTGGACAGGGTAGGATAGCTTTCTTT.

This chain joins TRBV5-1 and TRBJ2-2, with 9 bases fitting TRBD1. This CDR3 is 15 amino acids long. V was clipped by 2 bases and J by 6 bases; unmatched bases: 5. CDR1 and CDR2 (germline): SGHRS, YFSETQ. CDR3 in DNA: TGCGCCAGCAGCTTTACAGGGGGCGCTCCCGGGGAGCTGTTTTTT. As protein: CASSFTGGAPGELFF.

The chain uses TRBV6-5 and TRBJ1-1; D is perhaps TRBD1 (5 bases). Germline CDR1 is MNHEY and CDR2 is SVGAGI. V was pared by 6 bases and J by 7 bases, with 12 bases between. CDR3 length equals 12 residues. Here the CDR3 reads CASRTANHEAFF. Here the CDR3 DNA reads TGTGCCAGCAGGACAGCTAACCATGAAGCTTTCTTT.

The gene calls are TRBV14 and TRBJ2-7; 9 bases line up with TRBD2. Germline CDR1 reads SGHDN; CDR2 reads FVKESK. The CDR3 spans 20 residues. After removal of 4 bases from V and 0 bases from J, the junction contained 19 bases not matched to a gene. The CDR3: CASSPIRGGRTSDFSYEQYF. The DNA of the CDR3 is TGTGCCAGCAGCCCCATAAGGGGGGGAAGGACTAGCGATTTCTCCTACGAGCAGTACTTC.

The rearrangement joins TRBV11-2 to TRBJ2-1, with TRBD2 matching over 11 bases. V lost 5 bases and J lost 3; bases outside the gene matches: 6. The length of the CDR3 is 16 residues. Germline V gives CDR1 SGHAT, CDR2 FQNNGV. CDR3 DNA: TGTGCCAGCAGCCGAAAGGGACTAGCGGACTACAATGAGCAGTTCTTC. It codes for CASSRKGLADYNEQFF.

The V call is TRBV3-1 (or the pseudogene TRBV3-2), the J call TRBJ2-3, with a tentative D call TRBD1 (5 bases). V lost 3 bases and J 2 bases, leaving 9 bases between the germline ends. This CDR3 contains 14 residues. The germline gives CDR1 LGHDT, CDR2 YNNKEL (reference sequence). CDR3 DNA sequence: TGTGCCAGCAGCCAGCCAGGACACACAGATACGCAGTATTTT. Translated, it gives CASSQPGHTDTQYF.

The genes are TRBV3-1 (or the pseudogene TRBV3-2) and TRBJ2-7; D possibly corresponds to TRBD2 (6 bases). This CDR3 spans 12 amino acids. The V gene lost 1 base and the J gene lost 5 bases, with 6 bases spanning the gap. The germline V gene encodes CDR1 LGHDT and CDR2 YNNKEL (reference sequence). CDR3 loop: CASSQGLDEQYF. CDR3 bases: TGTGCCAGCAGCCAAGGACTAGACGAGCAGTACTTC.

The chain uses TRBV6-5 and TRBJ2-7; the match to TRBD2 covers 11 bases. Per germline, CDR1 MNHEY and CDR2 SVGAGI. The CDR3 is made up of 16 amino acids. Trimming removed 2 bases from V and 3 bases from J; junction bases left unmatched: 6. CDR3 residues: CASSYRTGLAVYEQYF. In DNA, the CDR3 is TGTGCCAGCAGTTACCGGACGGGACTAGCGGTCTACGAGCAGTACTTC.